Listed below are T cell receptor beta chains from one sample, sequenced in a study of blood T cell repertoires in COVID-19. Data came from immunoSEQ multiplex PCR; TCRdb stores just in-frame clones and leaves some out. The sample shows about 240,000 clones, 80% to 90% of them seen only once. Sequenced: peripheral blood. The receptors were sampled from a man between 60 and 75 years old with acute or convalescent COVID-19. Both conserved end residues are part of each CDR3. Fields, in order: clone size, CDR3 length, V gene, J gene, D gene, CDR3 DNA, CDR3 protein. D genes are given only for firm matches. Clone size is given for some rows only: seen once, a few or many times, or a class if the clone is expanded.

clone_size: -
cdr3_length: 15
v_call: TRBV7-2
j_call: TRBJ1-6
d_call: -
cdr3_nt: TGTGCCAGCGCTAGAGGAGGGGCAGGAAATTCACCCCTCCACTTT
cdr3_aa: CASARGGAGNSPLHF

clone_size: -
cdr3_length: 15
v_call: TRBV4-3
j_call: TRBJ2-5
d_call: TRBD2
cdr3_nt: TGCGCCAGCAGCCAAGAAACTAGCGGCGAAGAGACCCAGTACTTC
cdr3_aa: CASSQETSGEETQYF

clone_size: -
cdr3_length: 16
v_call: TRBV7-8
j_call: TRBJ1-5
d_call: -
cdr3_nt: TGTGCCAGCAGCTTAGGGCGACAGAGAACCGATCAGCCCCAGCATTTT
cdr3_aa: CASSLGRQRTDQPQHF

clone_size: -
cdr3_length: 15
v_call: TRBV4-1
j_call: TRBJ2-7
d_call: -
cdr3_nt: TGCGCCAGCAGCCAAGATGCTGGGGGGTTGGACGAGCAGTACTTC
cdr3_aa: CASSQDAGGLDEQYF

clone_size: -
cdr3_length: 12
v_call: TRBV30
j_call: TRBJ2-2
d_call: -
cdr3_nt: TGTGCCTGGAGTGGGACCATGGGAGGGCTGTTTTTT
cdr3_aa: CAWSGTMGGLFF

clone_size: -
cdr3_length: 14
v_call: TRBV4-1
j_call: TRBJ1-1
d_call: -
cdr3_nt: TGCGCCAGCAGCCCCCACAAGGATACAGGGGAAGCTTTCTTT
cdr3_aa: CASSPHKDTGEAFF

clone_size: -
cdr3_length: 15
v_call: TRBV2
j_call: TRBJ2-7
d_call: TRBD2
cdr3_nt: TGTGCCAGCATATTCGGGACTAGCGGGACATACGAGCAGTACTTC
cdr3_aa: CASIFGTSGTYEQYF

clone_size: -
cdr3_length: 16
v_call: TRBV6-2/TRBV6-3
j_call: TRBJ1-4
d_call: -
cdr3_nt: TGTGCCAGCAGCGTTACACGTCGGGATCGAAATGAAAAACTGTTTTTT
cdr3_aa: CASSVTRRDRNEKLFF

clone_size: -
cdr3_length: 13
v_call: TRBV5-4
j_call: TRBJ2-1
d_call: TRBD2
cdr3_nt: TGTGCCAGCAGCTTGGGGGGGGGTCATGAGCAGTTCTTC
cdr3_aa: CASSLGGGHEQFF

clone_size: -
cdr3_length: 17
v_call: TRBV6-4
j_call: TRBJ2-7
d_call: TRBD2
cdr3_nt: TGTGCCAGCAGTGACTCGATCGGGCTAGCGGGCATATACGAGCAGTACTTC
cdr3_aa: CASSDSIGLAGIYEQYF

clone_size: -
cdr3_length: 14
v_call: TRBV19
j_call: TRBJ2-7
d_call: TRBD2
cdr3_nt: TGTGCCAGTACCGCGACTAGCGGGAGATACGAGCAGTACTTC
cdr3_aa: CASTATSGRYEQYF

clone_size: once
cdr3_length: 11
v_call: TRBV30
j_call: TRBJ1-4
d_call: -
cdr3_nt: TGTGCCCTCGATGAGGGTGAAAAACTGTTTTTT
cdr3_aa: CALDEGEKLFF

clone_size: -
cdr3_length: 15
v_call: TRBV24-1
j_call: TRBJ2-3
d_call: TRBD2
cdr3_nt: TGTGCCACCAGTGGGTCGGGAGGGCCAGATGCTACGCAGTATTTT
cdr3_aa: CATSGSGGPDATQYF

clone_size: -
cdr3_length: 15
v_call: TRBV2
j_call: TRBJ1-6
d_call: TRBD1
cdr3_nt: TGTGCCAGCAGTGGTAGGACAGGGGAAAATTCACCCCTCCACTTT
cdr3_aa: CASSGRTGENSPLHF

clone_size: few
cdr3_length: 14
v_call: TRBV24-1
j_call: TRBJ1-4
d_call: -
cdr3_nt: TGTGCCACCAGTGAGGGGGGACCTAATGAAAAACTGTTTTTT
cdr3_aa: CATSEGGPNEKLFF

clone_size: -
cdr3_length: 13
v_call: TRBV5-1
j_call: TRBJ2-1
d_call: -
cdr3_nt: TGCGCCAGCAGCTTGAATAGGGGGTTTGAGCAGTTCTTC
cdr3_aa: CASSLNRGFEQFF

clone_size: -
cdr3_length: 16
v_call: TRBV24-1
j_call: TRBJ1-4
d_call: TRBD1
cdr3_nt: TGTGCCACCAGTGATTCGTCGGGACAGGAGGGGGAAAAACTGTTTTTT
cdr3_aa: CATSDSSGQEGEKLFF

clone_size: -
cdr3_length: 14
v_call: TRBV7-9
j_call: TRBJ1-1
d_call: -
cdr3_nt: TGTGCCAGCAGCCTACAGGGTTCGAACACTGAAGCTTTCTTT
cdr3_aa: CASSLQGSNTEAFF

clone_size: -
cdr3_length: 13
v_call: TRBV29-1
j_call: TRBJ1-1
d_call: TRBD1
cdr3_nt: TGCAGCGCTGGGGACAGGCTGAACACTGAAGCTTTCTTT
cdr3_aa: CSAGDRLNTEAFF

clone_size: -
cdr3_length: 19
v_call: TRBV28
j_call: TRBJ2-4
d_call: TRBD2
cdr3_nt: TGTGCCAGCAGTTTCTCGACTAGCGGGCTCAGGAAGGCCAAAAACATTCAGTACTTC
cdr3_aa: CASSFSTSGLRKAKNIQYF

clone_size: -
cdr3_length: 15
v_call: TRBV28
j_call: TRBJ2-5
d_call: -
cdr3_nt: TGTGCCAGCAGTAAGGCGCGGTCATTCGGGGAGACCCAGTACTTC
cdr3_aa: CASSKARSFGETQYF

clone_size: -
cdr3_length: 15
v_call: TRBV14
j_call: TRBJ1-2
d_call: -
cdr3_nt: TGTGCCAGCAGCCAAGAGGAGGGGCGTAGTGGAGGCTACACCTTC
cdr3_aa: CASSQEEGRSGGYTF

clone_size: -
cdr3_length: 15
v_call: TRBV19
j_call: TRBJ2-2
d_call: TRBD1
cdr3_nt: TGTGCCAGTAGTAGGGACAGGGGTATGTCCGGGGAGCTGTTTTTT
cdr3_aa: CASSRDRGMSGELFF

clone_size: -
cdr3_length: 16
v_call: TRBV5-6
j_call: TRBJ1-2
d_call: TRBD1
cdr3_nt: TGTGCCAGCAGCTTAGGTGACAGGGGGGGAAGCTCCGGCTACACCTTC
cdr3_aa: CASSLGDRGGSSGYTF

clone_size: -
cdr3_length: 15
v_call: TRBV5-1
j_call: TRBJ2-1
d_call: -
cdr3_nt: TGCGCCAGCAGCTTGGACGGGACAACTCACAATGAGCAGTTCTTC
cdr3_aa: CASSLDGTTHNEQFF

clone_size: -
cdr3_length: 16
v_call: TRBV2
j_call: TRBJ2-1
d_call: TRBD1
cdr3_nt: TGTGCCGGAGGGACAGGGGGCGCGGGTCCCACCCCTGAAGGGTTCTTC
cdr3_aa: CAGGTGGAGPTPEGFF

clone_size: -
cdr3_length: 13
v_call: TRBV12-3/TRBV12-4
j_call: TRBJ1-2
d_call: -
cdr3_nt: TGTGCCAGCACTAAAGGGGTGGACTATGGCTACACCTTC
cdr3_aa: CASTKGVDYGYTF

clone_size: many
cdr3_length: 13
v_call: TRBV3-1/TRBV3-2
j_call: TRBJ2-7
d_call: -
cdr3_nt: TGTGCCAGCAGCCAAGGTAACTTCGACGAGCAGTACTTC
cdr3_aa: CASSQGNFDEQYF

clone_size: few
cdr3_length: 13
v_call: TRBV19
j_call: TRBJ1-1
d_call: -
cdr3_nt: TGTGCCAGTATTGCCCGGGGGAGGGCCGAAGCTTTCTTT
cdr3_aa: CASIARGRAEAFF

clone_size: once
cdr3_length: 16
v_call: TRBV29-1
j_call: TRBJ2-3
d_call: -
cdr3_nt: TGCAGCGTTGAAGATCGGAGGAGGAAGAGCACAGATACGCAGTATTTT
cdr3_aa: CSVEDRRRKSTDTQYF

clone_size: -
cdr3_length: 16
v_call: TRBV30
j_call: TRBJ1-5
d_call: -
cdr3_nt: TGTGCCTGGAGCCCCGCGGTTTGGCAGGGGAGTCAGCCCCAGCATTTT
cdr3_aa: CAWSPAVWQGSQPQHF

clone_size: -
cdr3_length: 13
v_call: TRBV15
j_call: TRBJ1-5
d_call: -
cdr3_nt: TGTGCCACCAGCAGAGATTTAAATCAGCCCCAGCATTTT
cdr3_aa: CATSRDLNQPQHF

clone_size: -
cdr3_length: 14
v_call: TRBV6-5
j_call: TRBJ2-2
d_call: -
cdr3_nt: TGTGCCACCCGAACAGATTCTAGCGCCGGGGAGCTGTTTTTT
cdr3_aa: CATRTDSSAGELFF

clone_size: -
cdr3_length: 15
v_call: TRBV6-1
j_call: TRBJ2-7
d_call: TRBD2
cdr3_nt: TGTGCCAGCAGTGAAGCAACTAGCGACGCCTACGAGCAGTACTTC
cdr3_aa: CASSEATSDAYEQYF

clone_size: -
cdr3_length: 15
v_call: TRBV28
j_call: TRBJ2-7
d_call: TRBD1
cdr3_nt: TGTGCTACTCTCGGGGGAGGACAGGGCACCTACGAGCAGTACTTC
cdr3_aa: CATLGGGQGTYEQYF

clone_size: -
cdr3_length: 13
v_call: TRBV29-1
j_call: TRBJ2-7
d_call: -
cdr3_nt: TGCAGCGTTGTAGGCGGAAACCTCTACGAGCAGTACTTC
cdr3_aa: CSVVGGNLYEQYF

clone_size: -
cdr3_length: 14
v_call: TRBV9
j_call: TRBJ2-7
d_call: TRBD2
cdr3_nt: TGTGCCAGCAGCGTAGGACTAGCGGGGGACGAGCAGTACTTC
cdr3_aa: CASSVGLAGDEQYF

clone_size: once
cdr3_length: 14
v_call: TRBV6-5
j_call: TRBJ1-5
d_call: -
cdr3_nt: TGTGCCAGCATCAACGGGGATTGGGGTCAGCCCCAGCATTTT
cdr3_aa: CASINGDWGQPQHF

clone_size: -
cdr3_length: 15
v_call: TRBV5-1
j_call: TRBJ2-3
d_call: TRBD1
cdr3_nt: TGCGCCAGCAGCTGGCAGGGGGCCAGCACAGATACGCAGTATTTT
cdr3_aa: CASSWQGASTDTQYF

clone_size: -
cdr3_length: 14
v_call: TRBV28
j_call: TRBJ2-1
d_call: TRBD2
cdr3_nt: TGTGCCAGCAGGCCGGGACTAGCGGGTGTGGAGCAGTTCTTC
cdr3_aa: CASRPGLAGVEQFF

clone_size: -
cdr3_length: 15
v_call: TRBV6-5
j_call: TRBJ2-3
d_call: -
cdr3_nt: TGTGCCAGCAGTTATCTCGGACAGTGCGTAATAACGCAGTATTTT
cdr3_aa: CASSYLGQCVITQYF

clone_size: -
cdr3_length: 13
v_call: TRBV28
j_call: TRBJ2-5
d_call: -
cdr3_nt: TGTGCCAGTGGAGCTTTCGGCTATAGTGGCCAGTACTTC
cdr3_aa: CASGAFGYSGQYF

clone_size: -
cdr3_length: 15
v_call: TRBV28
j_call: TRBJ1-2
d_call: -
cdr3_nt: TGTGCCAGCAAAAAATGGGGAGGATCCCCTTGGGGCTACACCTTC
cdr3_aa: CASKKWGGSPWGYTF

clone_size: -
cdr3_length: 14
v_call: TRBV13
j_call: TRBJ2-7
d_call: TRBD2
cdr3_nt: TGTGCCAGCAGCTCTAGCGGGAGGGCCTACGAGCAGTACTTC
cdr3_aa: CASSSSGRAYEQYF

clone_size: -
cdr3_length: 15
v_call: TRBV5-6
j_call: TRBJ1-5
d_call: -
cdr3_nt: TGTGCCAGCAGCCGCCGGGAGTATAGCAATCAGCCCCAGCATTTT
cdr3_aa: CASSRREYSNQPQHF

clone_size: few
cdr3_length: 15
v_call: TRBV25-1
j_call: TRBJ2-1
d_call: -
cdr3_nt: TGTGCCAGCAGTGAATTTAAACAGGAATACAATGAGCAGTTCTTC
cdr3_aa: CASSEFKQEYNEQFF

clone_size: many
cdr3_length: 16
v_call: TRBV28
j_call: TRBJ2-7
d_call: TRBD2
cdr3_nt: TGTGCCAGCAGTTCCCGAATAGCGGGAGGGATCTACGAGCAGTACTTC
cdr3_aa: CASSSRIAGGIYEQYF

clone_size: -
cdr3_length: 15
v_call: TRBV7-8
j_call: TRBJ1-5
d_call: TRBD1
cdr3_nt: TGTGCCAGCAGCCCCCGGGACAGGGGCAATCAGCCCCAGCATTTT
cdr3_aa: CASSPRDRGNQPQHF

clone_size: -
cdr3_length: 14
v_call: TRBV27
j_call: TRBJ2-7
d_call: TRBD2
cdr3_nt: TGTGCCAGCAGTTTTTTGCGGGAGTACTACGAGCAGTACTTC
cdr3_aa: CASSFLREYYEQYF

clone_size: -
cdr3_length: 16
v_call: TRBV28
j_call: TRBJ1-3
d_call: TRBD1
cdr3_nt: TGTGCCAGCATAAGGTTTACAGGGGCGTCTGGAAACACCATATATTTT
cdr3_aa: CASIRFTGASGNTIYF

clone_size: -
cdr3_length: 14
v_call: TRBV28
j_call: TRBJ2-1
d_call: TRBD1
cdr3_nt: TGTGCCAGCAGGGGACAGGGGATCCACAATGAGCAGTTCTTC
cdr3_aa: CASRGQGIHNEQFF

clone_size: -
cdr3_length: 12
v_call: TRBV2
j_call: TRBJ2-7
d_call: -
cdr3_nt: TGTGCCAGCAGTTCGCAGGGTTACGAGCAGTACTTC
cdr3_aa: CASSSQGYEQYF

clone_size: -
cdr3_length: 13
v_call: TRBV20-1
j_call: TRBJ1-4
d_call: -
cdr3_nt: TGCAGTGCTAGTCGGGGGGTCGGTGAAAAACTGTTTTTT
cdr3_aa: CSASRGVGEKLFF

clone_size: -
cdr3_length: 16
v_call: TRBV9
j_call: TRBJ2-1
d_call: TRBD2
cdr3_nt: TGTGCCAGCAGCGTAGTAGGCGGGAGCCCCCCCAATGAGCAGTTCTTC
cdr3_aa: CASSVVGGSPPNEQFF

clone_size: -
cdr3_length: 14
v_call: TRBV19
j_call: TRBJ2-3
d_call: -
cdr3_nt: TGTGCCAGTGCCAACGCCGGGGACACAGATACGCAGTATTTT
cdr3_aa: CASANAGDTDTQYF

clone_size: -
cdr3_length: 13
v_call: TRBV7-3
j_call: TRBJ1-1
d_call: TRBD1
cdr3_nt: TGTGCCAGCAGCTCAGGGGACAGGGGAGAAGCTTTCTTT
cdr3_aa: CASSSGDRGEAFF

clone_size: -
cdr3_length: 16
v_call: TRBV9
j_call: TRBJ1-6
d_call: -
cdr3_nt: TGTGCCAGCAGCGTAGCCCAGGGGAGAGGTTTAGGACCCCTCCACTTT
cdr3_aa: CASSVAQGRGLGPLHF